What follows are 10 T cell receptor beta chains derived from one specimen sequenced in a study of PD-1 blockade in classical Hodgkin lymphoma (dated by TCRdb to 2019 to 2021). Receptor libraries were prepared by the immunoSEQ multiplex PCR assay. TCRdb retrieved this table from immuneACCESS and kept in-frame rearrangements only. Not all clones are present; in checked studies, unresolved V genes account for under half, and no reason is known for the remainder. This sample comprises approximately 90,000 clones, 83% of them detected only once. The ten largest make up about a sixth of the sample. The meaning of the sample's time point label: cycle 4 day 1 (C4D1), after more than five weeks of nivolumab. Every trial patient had relapsed following autologous stem cell transplantation, and prior brentuximab vedotin exposure was what differed among cohorts A, B and C. Here the sequenced sample was peripheral blood mononuclear cells (PBMCs), taken before the fourth cycle of nivolumab. The source of these receptors is a human donor with classical Hodgkin lymphoma.

V gene TRBV30 combines with J gene TRBJ2-5; weak D call: TRBD2 (5 bases). From germline, CDR1 is GTSNPN and CDR2 SVGIG (reference sequence). This CDR3 contains 12 residues. Deletions cut 4 bases from V and 1 base from J, with 7 bases between. The DNA of the CDR3 is TGTGCCTGGAACAGCGGCCAAGAGACCCAGTACTTC. It yields the protein CAWNSGQETQYF. Using reference TRBV30 and TRBJ2-5 for the parts outside the CDR3, the full variable domain is SQTIHQWPATLVQPVGSPLSLECTVEGTSNPNLYWYRQAAGRGLQLLFYSVGIGQISSEVPQNLSASRPQDRQFILSSKKLLLSDSGFYLCAWNSGQETQYFGPGTRLLVL.

This rearrangement joins TRBV7-9 to TRBJ1-3; no definite D call. Germline CDR1 and CDR2: SEHNR and FQNEAQ (reference sequence). The CDR3 extends over 11 amino acids. The ends were cut back, 4 bases at V and 6 bases at J, with 4 bases in the middle. The DNA of the CDR3 is TGTGCCAGCAGCTCCCCAAACACCATATATTTT. Translation: CASSSPNTIYF.

The chain links TRBV5-1 to TRBJ2-5; D is unclear. The J call is doubtful: the DNA matches TRBJ2-7 better. The CDR3 runs to 13 residues. In germline, CDR1 is SGHRS, CDR2 YFSETQ. This CDR3 reads CASSLVTVDEQYF. The DNA for the CDR3 is TGCGCCAGCAGCTTGGTGACGGTCGACGAGCAGTACTTC.

The chain uses TRBV10-3 and TRBJ1-3; D might be TRBD1 (6 bases). Germline V gene lookup returns CDR1 ENHRY and CDR2 SYGVKD. The CDR3 is 17 residues long. With 3 bases removed from V and 1 base from J, the gap between germline ends came to 16 bases. In DNA form, the CDR3 reads TGTGCCATCAGTGACCCGACAGGTGGGGGGTCTGGAAACACCATATATTTT. As protein: CAISDPTGGGSGNTIYF.

The genes are TRBV27 and TRBJ1-2; D ambiguous. The CDR3 length is 12 residues. Per germline, CDR1 MNHEY and CDR2 SMNVEV (reference sequence). V lost 7 bases and J lost 7, with 13 bases in between. The CDR3 DNA is TGTGCCAGCACTACGGGCGGGCGTGGCTACACCTTC. It yields the protein CASTTGGRGYTF.

This clone was counted once. The chain combines TRBV10-3 with TRBJ1-2; 11 positions agree with TRBD1. The germline CDR1 and CDR2 sequences are ENHRY and SYGVKD. The ends lost 1 base at V and 11 bases at J; junction bases unmatched: 6. This CDR3 has 14 amino acids. The CDR3 spells CAISEWTGGVGYTF. DNA of the CDR3: TGTGCCATCAGTGAGTGGACAGGGGGCGTTGGTTACACCTTC.

V usage is TRBV14 and J usage is TRBJ1-1, with TRBD1 identical over 8 bases. The CDR3 consists of 15 residues. Germline CDR1 is SGHDN and CDR2 is FVKESK. The trim removed 0 bases at V and 6 bases at J, leaving 6 bases unmatched. CDR3 residues: CASSQEGRGRAEAFF. CDR3 nucleotide sequence: TGTGCCAGCAGCCAAGAGGGCAGGGGGCGAGCTGAAGCTTTCTTT.

The rearrangement links TRBV27 to TRBJ1-4; 7 bases are shared with TRBD1. V shed 4 bases, J shed 4 bases, and the junction held 12 bases outside the gene matches. The CDR3 has 17 amino acids. The germline V gene encodes CDR1 MNHEY and CDR2 SMNVEV (reference sequence). The CDR3 coding sequence is TGTGCCAGCAGTTCCGGATTGAAGGACAGGCGTAATGAAAAACTGTTTTTT. It translates to CASSSGLKDRRNEKLFF.

V usage is TRBV6-5 and J usage is TRBJ2-7, with 10 bases identical to TRBD1. In germline, CDR1 is MNHEY, CDR2 SVGAGI. The CDR3 has 14 residues. Trimming took 6 bases from V and 5 from J; bases not matched to a gene: 7. This chain's CDR3 is CASSRQGASNEQYF. The CDR3, as DNA: TGTGCCAGCAGCCGACAGGGGGCGTCGAACGAGCAGTACTTC.

This chain uses TRBV28 with TRBJ1-2; TRBD1 agrees at 8 bases. Germline assignment: CDR1 MDHEN and CDR2 SYDVKM. Trimming at V came to 8 bases and at J to 1 base, leaving 9 bases not matched to a gene. The CDR3 extends over 15 amino acids. CDR3 in DNA: TGTGCCAGCTTCGACAGGGGCGCCCATAACTATGGCTACACCTTC. It is translated as CASFDRGAHNYGYTF.